Following are 26 T cell receptor beta chains from one sample sequenced in a study of Graves' ophthalmopathy and Graves' hyperthyroidism. The study amplified TCR beta CDR3 regions using RNA transcripts. HTBI primers primed a first-round RT-PCR, and a second-round multiplex PCR followed. Using its own MiXCR run on the multiplex PCR reads, TCRdb lists one record per CDR3 protein. Seen here are about 390,000 distinct CDR3 sequences, approximately 17% observed once, and the top ten hold roughly 2.3%. Sequenced input: peripheral blood. These receptors were obtained from an adult woman with stable Graves' hyperthyroidism.

Regarding this clonotype: Germline and junction disagree at one end, which may indicate a read error. This sequence joins TRBV6-1 and TRBJ2-4; maybe TRBD2 (7 bases). The germline gives CDR1 MNHNS, CDR2 SASEGT. The CDR3 is 16 residues long. This CDR3 reads CASSEEVGGAKNIKYF. CDR3 DNA sequence: TGTGCCAGCAGTGAAGAGGTAGGGGGGGCCAAAAACATTAAGTACTTC.

This clonotype came up many times. V usage is TRBV7-2 and J usage is TRBJ2-5, with TRBD2 matching over 9 bases. The CDR3 runs 18 residues. Germline V gene lookup returns CDR1 SGHTA and CDR2 FQGNSA. V lost 4 bases, J lost 1 base, and 13 bases stayed unmatched. This chain's CDR3 is CASSSRPRLAEPQETQYF. The CDR3 DNA sequence: TGTGCCAGCAGCTCCCGGCCCCGACTAGCGGAACCCCAAGAGACCCAGTACTTC.

The rearrangement joins TRBV7-2 to TRBJ1-3, with D perhaps TRBD1 (5 bases). There are 13 residues in the CDR3. The germline V gene encodes CDR1 SGHTA and CDR2 FQGNSA. Written as DNA, the CDR3 is TGTGCTGCCCTGGGACTCCCTGGAAACACCATATATTTT. It is translated as CAALGLPGNTIYF.

This clonotype occurred many times. This may arise from a read error, as a much more abundant clone is one base away. The gene calls are TRBV20-1 and TRBJ2-5; D is possibly TRBD2 (5 bases). The germline gives CDR1 DFQATT, CDR2 SNEGSKA (reference sequence). This CDR3 has 15 residues. CDR3 nucleotides: TGCAGTGCTAGGGAGCCCATAGCGAACCAAGAGACCAAGTACTTC. Residues: CSAREPIANQETKYF.

This clonotype was seen more than once but under ten times. The chain carries TRBV6-5 and TRBJ1-3; TRBD1 is a possible D gene (5 bases). V was trimmed by 0 bases and J by 0 bases, leaving 6 bases between them. Germline CDR1 is MNHEY and CDR2 is SVGAGI. The CDR3 consists of 15 residues. CDR3 nucleotide sequence: TGTGCCAGCAGTTACTCGGGGGACTCTGGAAACACCATATATTTT. Translating it yields CASSYSGDSGNTIYF.

This clonotype was seen at least ten times. The genes are TRBV19 and TRBJ1-1, with D perhaps matching TRBD1 (5 bases). CDR3 length: 14 residues. V lost 3 bases to trimming and J lost 1 base, with 9 bases between them. The germline CDR1 and CDR2 sequences are LNHDA and SQIVND (reference sequence). CDR3 protein: CASSIRDGNTEAFF. The CDR3 DNA reads TGTGCCAGTAGTATCCGGGACGGGAACACTGAAGCTTTCTTT.

This clonotype was seen ten or more times. The chain recombines TRBV20-1 with TRBJ1-5; 7 bases agree with TRBD1. The trim removed 4 bases at V and 1 base at J, leaving 4 bases unmatched. CDR1 DFQATT and CDR2 SNEGSKA come from the germline V gene (reference sequence). The length of the CDR3 is 14 residues. The CDR3: CSAMRGRSNQPQHF. As DNA, the CDR3 is TGCAGTGCTATGAGGGGGCGAAGCAATCAGCCCCAGCATTTT.

This chain links TRBV2 with TRBJ2-5, with TRBD2 matching 7 bases. This CDR3 is 14 amino acids long. V lost 3 bases to trimming and J lost 5 bases; unmatched junction nucleotides: 6. Germline CDR1 SNHLY, CDR2 FYNNEI. The CDR3 reads CASSDMWEGETQYF. The CDR3 DNA is TGTGCCAGCAGTGATATGTGGGAGGGGGAGACCCAGTACTTC. Looking up the rest from reference TRBV2 and TRBJ2-5 gives the full variable domain: EPEVTQTPSHQVTQMGQEVILRCVPISNHLYFYWYRQILGQKVEFLVSFYNNEISEKSEIFDDQFSVERPDGSNFTLKIRSTKLEDSAMYFCASSDMWEGETQYFGPGTRLLVL.

This clonotype occurred a few times. A read error is possible here, since a much larger clone lies one base away. J is TRBJ2-3 and V is TRBV19; 10 bases match TRBD2. Germline-derived CDR1 and CDR2 are LNHDA and SQIVND (reference sequence). The CDR3 loop spans 18 amino acids. Unmatched junction bases numbered 9, after V lost 3 bases and J lost 0 bases. The CDR3 is CASSIQRGGRGSTDTQYF. As DNA, the CDR3 is TGTGCCAGTAGTATTCAGCGGGGGGGCCGAGGGAGCACAGATACGCAGTATTTT.

This clonotype was seen at least ten times. CDR3 residues: CASRDRGGSYEQYF. CDR3 sequence (DNA): TGTGCCAGCAGAGACAGGGGAGGCTCCTACGAGCAGTACTTC. This chain joins TRBV6-2 or TRBV6-3 and TRBJ2-7; 8 positions agree with TRBD1. Per the germline V gene, CDR1 is MNHEY and CDR2 is SVGEGT. The CDR3 loop spans 14 amino acids. J was trimmed by 0 bases and V by 6 bases; bases with no gene match: 4.

This clonotype turned up a few times. A much larger clone differs by one base, so this may be a read error. This chain's CDR3 is CASTLLGNSNQPQHF. In DNA, the CDR3 is TGTGCCAGCACCTTATTGGGGAACTCCAATCAGCCCCAGCATTTT. V is TRBV7-2 and J is TRBJ1-5; D gene uncertain. This CDR3 is built from 15 residues. Germline V gene lookup returns CDR1 SGHTA and CDR2 FQGNSA.

In the case of this clonotype: A much larger clone differs from this one at a single base, so this may be a read error. This rearrangement joins TRBV7-8 to TRBJ1-5; D perhaps matches TRBD1 (5 bases). V gave up 5 bases and J gave up 5 bases, with 13 bases separating them. This CDR3 is built from 14 residues. Looked up from germline, CDR1 is SGHVS and CDR2 is FQNEAQ. CDR3 DNA: TGTGCCAGCAGCAGGGACGGGGTCGATCAGCCCCAGCATTTT. It codes for CASSRDGVDQPQHF.

This rearrangement joins TRBV28 to TRBJ1-2; tentatively, D is TRBD1 (6 bases). The CDR3 sequence is 14 residues long. Germline V lookup: CDR1 MDHEN, CDR2 SYDVKM. V was shortened by 7 bases and J by 8 bases, with 20 bases between the two germline ends. CDR3: CASTKGGAGDGYTF. The CDR3 nucleotides are TGTGCCAGCACCAAGGGGGGGGCAGGGGACGGCTACACCTTC.

This clonotype was detected ten times or more. The J gene is TRBJ1-2, the V gene TRBV7-3, with 9 bases identical to TRBD1. After removal of 5 bases from V and 2 bases from J, the junction contained 3 bases not matched to a gene. Germline V lookup: CDR1 SGHTA, CDR2 FQGTGA. The CDR3 contains 14 residues. The CDR3: CASSQGTGNYGYTF. CDR3 in DNA: TGTGCCAGCAGCCAAGGGACAGGGAACTATGGCTACACCTTC.

This clonotype was seen a few times. The chain joins TRBV19 to TRBJ2-6; D ambiguous. Per the germline V gene, CDR1 is LNHDA and CDR2 is SQIVND (reference sequence). Trimming removed 0 bases at V and 3 bases at J, with 15 bases between. The CDR3 loop spans 18 amino acids. The CDR3, as DNA: TGTGCCAGTAGTATAGATCTGAGGAAGGTCATTGGGGCCAACGTCCTGACTTTC. Protein product: CASSIDLRKVIGANVLTF.

This clonotype came up many times. The chain has TRBV2 and TRBJ1-6; 9 nucleotides line up with TRBD1. CDR1 is SNHLY and CDR2 is FYNNEI in the germline V gene. This CDR3 is 16 amino acids long. V shed 2 bases and J 6 bases; nucleotides not matched to a gene: 5. CDR3 nucleotides: TGTGCCAGCAGTGAACCGGGACAGGGTTTTAATTCACCCCTCCACTTT. Amino acid sequence: CASSEPGQGFNSPLHF.

This clonotype was recorded at least ten times. The chain carries TRBV6-2 or TRBV6-3 and TRBJ1-5; 9 bases map to TRBD1. Germline V lookup: CDR1 MNHEY, CDR2 SVGEGT. This CDR3 region has 15 residues. With V trimmed by 6 bases and J by 4 bases, 7 bases remained unmatched. The CDR3 DNA reads TGTGCCAGCAGCTACGGGACAGGGAGGAATCAGCCCCAGCATTTT. Its protein is CASSYGTGRNQPQHF.

This clonotype was detected many times. The rearrangement joins TRBV28 to TRBJ2-7; TRBD2 aligns across 12 bases. The ends lost 2 bases at V and 7 bases at J; junction bases unmatched: 15. The CDR3 covers 18 residues. CDR1 MDHEN and CDR2 SYDVKM come from the germline V gene. The CDR3 sequence: CASSLSSTSGSIMREQYF. For the CDR3, the DNA is TGTGCCAGCAGTTTAAGTTCGACTAGCGGGAGTATCATGCGGGAGCAGTACTTC.

The sample holds a few counts of this clonotype. This sequence joins TRBV5-1 and TRBJ1-3; D perhaps matches TRBD1 (5 bases). Germline-derived CDR1 and CDR2 are SGHRS and YFSETQ. V lost 5 bases, J lost 0 bases, and 18 bases lay in between. CDR3 size: 17 residues. The chain's CDR3 is CASRPQQGTISGNTIYF. The CDR3 DNA reads as TGCGCCAGCAGGCCCCAGCAGGGCACGATCTCTGGAAACACCATATATTTT.

Many counts were recorded for this clonotype. The genes are TRBV7-2 and TRBJ2-7; tentatively, D is TRBD1 or TRBD2 (5 bases each). Germline V gene lookup returns CDR1 SGHTA and CDR2 FQGNSA. V lost 5 bases and J 5 bases, leaving 16 bases between the germline ends. This CDR3 contains 14 residues. The CDR3 reads CASSPSGTRHEQYF. DNA for the CDR3: TGTGCCAGCAGCCCTTCCGGGACCAGACACGAGCAGTACTTC.

This clonotype was counted ten times or more. V and J are TRBV12-3 or TRBV12-4 and TRBJ2-5; TRBD2 might be the D (6 bases). This CDR3 comprises 15 residues. V was trimmed by 2 bases and J by 5 bases, leaving 15 bases between them. In DNA form, the CDR3 reads TGTGCCAGCAGTTTAATGGGGGGTAGGAGGGAGACCCAGTACTTC. It translates to CASSLMGGRRETQYF.

In this sample, this clonotype turned up many times. Here the CDR3 DNA reads TGTGCCAGCAGCCTCTGGGGCTCGGGGGGCGGCGAGCAGTACTTC. This gives the protein CASSLWGSGGGEQYF. V usage is TRBV28 and J usage is TRBJ2-7, with D possibly TRBD2 on 7 matching bases. Per germline, CDR1 MDHEN and CDR2 SYDVKM. CDR3 length equals 15 residues. V lost 6 bases to trimming and J lost 6 bases, with 21 bases between them.

This clonotype occurred many times. This chain joins TRBV6-5 and TRBJ1-2; TRBD1 matches at 8 bases. Germline values: CDR1 MNHEY, CDR2 SVGAGI. Losses at the gene ends were 2 bases for V and 7 bases for J; bases not matched to a gene: 9. The CDR3 totals 15 residues. CDR3 residues: CASSYGQGGVGGYTF. The CDR3 region has the DNA TGTGCCAGCAGTTACGGACAGGGAGGAGTAGGTGGCTACACCTTC.

At least ten counts were recorded for this clonotype. The V call is TRBV6-1, the J call TRBJ2-2; possible D gene TRBD1, 6 bases. This CDR3 spans 14 amino acids. V was pared by 6 bases and J by 6 bases, with 14 bases between. Germline values: CDR1 MNHNS, CDR2 SASEGT. CDR3 in DNA: TGTGCCAGCAGCCCTCAGGGGTACCCCGGGGAGCTGTTTTTT. Amino acids: CASSPQGYPGELFF.

The V call is TRBV6-5, the J call TRBJ2-4; D may correspond to TRBD1 or TRBD2 (5 bases each). V was shortened by 2 bases and J by 3 bases, with 17 bases between the two germline ends. The CDR3 has 17 residues. Germline values: CDR1 MNHEY, CDR2 SVGAGI. CDR3 region: CASSYGQPMGVKNIQYF. CDR3 coding DNA: TGTGCCAGCAGTTACGGGCAGCCAATGGGGGTCAAAAACATTCAGTACTTC.

About this clonotype: One end of the junction does not line up with germline, which may come from a read error. The chain joins TRBV7-9 to TRBJ1-2; D not resolved. Germline V gene sequence: CDR1 SEHNR, CDR2 FQNEAQ (reference sequence). CDR3 size: 15 residues. CDR3 region: CASSLGTVTNYGYTF. Here the CDR3 DNA reads TGTGCCAGCAGCTTAGGAACAGTAACTAACTATGGTTACACCTTC. The full variable domain, completed using reference TRBV7-9 and TRBJ1-2, is DTGVSQNPRHKITKRGQNVTFRCDPISEHNRLYWYRQTLGQGPEFLTYFQNEAQLEKSRLLSDRFSAERPKGSFSTLEIQRTEQGDSAMYLCASSLGTVTNYGYTFGSGTRLTVV.